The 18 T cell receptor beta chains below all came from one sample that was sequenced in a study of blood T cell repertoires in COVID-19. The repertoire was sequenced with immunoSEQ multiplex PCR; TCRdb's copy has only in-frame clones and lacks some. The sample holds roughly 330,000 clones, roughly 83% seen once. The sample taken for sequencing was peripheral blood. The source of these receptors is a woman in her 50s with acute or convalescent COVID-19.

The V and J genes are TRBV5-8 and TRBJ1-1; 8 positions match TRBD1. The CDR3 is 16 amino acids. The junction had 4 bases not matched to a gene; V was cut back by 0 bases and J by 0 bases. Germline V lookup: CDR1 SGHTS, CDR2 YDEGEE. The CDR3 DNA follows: TGTGCCAGCAGCTTGGTGACAGGGGTGATGAACACTGAAGCTTTCTTT. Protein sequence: CASSLVTGVMNTEAFF. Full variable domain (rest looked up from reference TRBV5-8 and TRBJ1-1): EAGVTQSPTHLIKTRGQQATLRCSPISGHTSVYWYQQALGLGLQFLLWYDEGEERNRGNFPPRFSGRQFPNYSSELNVNALELEDSALYLCASSLVTGVMNTEAFFGQGTRLTVV.

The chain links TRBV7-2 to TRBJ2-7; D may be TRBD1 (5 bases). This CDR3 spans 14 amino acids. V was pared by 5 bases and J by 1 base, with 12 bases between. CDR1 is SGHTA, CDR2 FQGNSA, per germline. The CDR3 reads CASSQDRYSYEQYF. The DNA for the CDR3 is TGTGCCAGCAGCCAAGACAGATATTCCTACGAGCAGTACTTC.

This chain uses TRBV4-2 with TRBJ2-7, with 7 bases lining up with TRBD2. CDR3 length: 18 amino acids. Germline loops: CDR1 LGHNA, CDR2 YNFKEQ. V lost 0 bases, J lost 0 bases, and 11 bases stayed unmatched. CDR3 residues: CASSQDVLGGGSSYEQYF. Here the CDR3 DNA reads TGTGCCAGCAGCCAAGATGTTTTGGGCGGGGGTAGCTCCTACGAGCAGTACTTC.

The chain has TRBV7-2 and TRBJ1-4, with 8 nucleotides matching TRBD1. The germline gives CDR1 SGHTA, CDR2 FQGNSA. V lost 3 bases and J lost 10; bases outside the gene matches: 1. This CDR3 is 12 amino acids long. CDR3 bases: TGTGCCAGCAGCTTTACAGGGGGAAAACTGTTTTTT. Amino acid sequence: CASSFTGGKLFF. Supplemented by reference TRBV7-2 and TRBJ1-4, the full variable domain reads GAGVSQSPSNKVTEKGKDVELRCDPISGHTALYWYRQSLGQGLEFLIYFQGNSAPDKSGLPSDRFSAERTGGSVSTLTIQRTQQEDSAVYLCASSFTGGKLFFGSGTQLSVL.

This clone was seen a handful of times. Here the CDR3 DNA reads TGTGCCAGCAGCTATAATATTGGGAGGGCCTACGAACGGGGATATGGCTACACCTTC. It is translated as CASSYNIGRAYERGYGYTF. The rearrangement joins TRBV7-9 to TRBJ1-2; D call uncertain. The CDR3 consists of 19 residues. Trimming shortened V by 4 bases and J by 5 bases, and 29 bases separated the two germline ends. The germline CDR1 and CDR2 sequences are SEHNR and FQNEAQ (reference sequence).

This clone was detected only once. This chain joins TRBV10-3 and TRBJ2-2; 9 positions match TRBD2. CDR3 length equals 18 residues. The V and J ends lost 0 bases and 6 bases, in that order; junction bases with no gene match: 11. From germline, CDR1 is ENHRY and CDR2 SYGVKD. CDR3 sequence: CAISESPTSGIIPGELFF. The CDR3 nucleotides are TGTGCCATCAGTGAGTCGCCGACTAGCGGAATTATTCCCGGGGAGCTGTTTTTT.

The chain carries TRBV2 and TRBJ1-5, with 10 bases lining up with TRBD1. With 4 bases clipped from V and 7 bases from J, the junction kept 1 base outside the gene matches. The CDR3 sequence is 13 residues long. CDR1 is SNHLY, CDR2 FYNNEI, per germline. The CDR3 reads CASSAGQGQPQHF. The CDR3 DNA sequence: TGTGCCAGCAGTGCGGGACAGGGGCAGCCCCAGCATTTT. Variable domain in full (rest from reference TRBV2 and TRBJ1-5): EPEVTQTPSHQVTQMGQEVILRCVPISNHLYFYWYRQILGQKVEFLVSFYNNEISEKSEIFDDQFSVERPDGSNFTLKIRSTKLEDSAMYFCASSAGQGQPQHFGDGTRLSIL.

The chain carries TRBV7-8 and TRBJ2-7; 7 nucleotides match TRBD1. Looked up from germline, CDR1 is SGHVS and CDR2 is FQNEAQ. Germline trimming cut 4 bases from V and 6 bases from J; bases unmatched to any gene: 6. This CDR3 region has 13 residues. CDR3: CASSSRQGVEQYF. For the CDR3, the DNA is TGTGCCAGCAGCTCTCGACAGGGCGTCGAGCAGTACTTC.

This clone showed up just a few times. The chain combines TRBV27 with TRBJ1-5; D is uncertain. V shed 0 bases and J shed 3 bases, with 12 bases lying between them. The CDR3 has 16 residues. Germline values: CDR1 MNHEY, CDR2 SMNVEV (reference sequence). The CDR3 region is CASSLSVVTLNQPQHF. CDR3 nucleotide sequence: TGTGCCAGCAGTTTATCGGTAGTGACACTCAATCAGCCCCAGCATTTT.

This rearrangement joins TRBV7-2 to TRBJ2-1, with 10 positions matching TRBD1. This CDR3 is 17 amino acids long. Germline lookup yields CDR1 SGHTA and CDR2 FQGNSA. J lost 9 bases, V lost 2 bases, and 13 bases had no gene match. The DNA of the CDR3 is TGTGCCAGCAGCTTACATAGTCTTGGGACAGGGGCTAGTGAGCAGTTCTTC. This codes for CASSLHSLGTGASEQFF.

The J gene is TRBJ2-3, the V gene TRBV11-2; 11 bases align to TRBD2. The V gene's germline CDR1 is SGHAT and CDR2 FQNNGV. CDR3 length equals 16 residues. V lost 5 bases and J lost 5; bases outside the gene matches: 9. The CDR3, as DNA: TGTGCCAGCAGCCGCAGCCTAGCGGGAGGATTAGATACGCAGTATTTT. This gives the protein CASSRSLAGGLDTQYF.

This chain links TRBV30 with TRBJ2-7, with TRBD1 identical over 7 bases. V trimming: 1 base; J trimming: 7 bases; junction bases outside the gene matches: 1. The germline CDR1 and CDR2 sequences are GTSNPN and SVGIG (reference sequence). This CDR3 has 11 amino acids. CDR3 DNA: TGTGCCTGGAGTGGACAGGGAGAGCAGTACTTC. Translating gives CAWSGQGEQYF.

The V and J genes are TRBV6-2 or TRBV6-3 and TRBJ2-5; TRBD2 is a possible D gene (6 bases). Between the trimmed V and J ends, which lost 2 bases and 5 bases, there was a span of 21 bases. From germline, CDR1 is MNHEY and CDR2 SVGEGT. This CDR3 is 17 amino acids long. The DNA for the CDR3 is TGTGCCAGCAGTTACACACCCGGGGTGGGGGGTCGTGAGACCCAGTACTTC. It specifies CASSYTPGVGGRETQYF.

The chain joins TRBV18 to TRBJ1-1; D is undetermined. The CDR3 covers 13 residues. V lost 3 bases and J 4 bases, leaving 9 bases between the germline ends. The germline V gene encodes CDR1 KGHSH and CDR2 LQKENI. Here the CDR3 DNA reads TGTGCCAGCTCACCCGACTTTAGCACTGAAGCTTTCTTT. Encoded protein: CASSPDFSTEAFF. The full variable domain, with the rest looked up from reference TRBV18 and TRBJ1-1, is NAGVMQNPRHLVRRRGQEARLRCSPMKGHSHVYWYRQLPEEGLKFMVYLQKENIIDESGMPKERFSAEFPKEGPSILRIQQVVRGDSAAYFCASSPDFSTEAFFGQGTRLTVV.

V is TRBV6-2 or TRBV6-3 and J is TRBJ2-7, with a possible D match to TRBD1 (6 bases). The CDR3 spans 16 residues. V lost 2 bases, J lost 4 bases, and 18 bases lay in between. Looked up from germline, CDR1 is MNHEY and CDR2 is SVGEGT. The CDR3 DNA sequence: TGTGCCAGCAGTTACAGAGCCAGGGGAGTTAATTACGAGCAGTACTTC. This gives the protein CASSYRARGVNYEQYF.

CDR3 bases: TGTGCCTGGAGTGGACAGTTATATGGCTACACCTTC. Translating it yields CAWSGQLYGYTF. The chain links TRBV30 to TRBJ1-2; D is possibly TRBD1 (5 bases). CDR1 is GTSNPN and CDR2 is SVGIG in the germline V gene (reference sequence). The CDR3 consists of 12 residues. Trimming pared 1 base from V and 5 bases from J, leaving 8 bases between. Full variable domain (missing parts from reference TRBV30 and TRBJ1-2): SQTIHQWPATLVQPVGSPLSLECTVEGTSNPNLYWYRQAAGRGLQLLFYSVGIGQISSEVPQNLSASRPQDRQFILSSKKLLLSDSGFYLCAWSGQLYGYTFGSGTRLTVV.

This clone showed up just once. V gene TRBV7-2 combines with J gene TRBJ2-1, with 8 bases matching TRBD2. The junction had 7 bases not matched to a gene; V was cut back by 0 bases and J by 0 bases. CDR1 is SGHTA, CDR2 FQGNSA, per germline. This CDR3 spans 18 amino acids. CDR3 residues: CASSLAPLAGSSYNEQFF. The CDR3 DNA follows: TGTGCCAGCAGCTTAGCCCCGCTAGCGGGCAGCTCCTACAATGAGCAGTTCTTC.

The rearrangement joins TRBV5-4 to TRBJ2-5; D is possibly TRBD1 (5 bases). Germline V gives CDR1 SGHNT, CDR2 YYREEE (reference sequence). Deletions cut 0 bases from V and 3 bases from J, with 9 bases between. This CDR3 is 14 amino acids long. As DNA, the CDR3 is TGTGCCAGCAGCTTGGCAGGGCTTAAAGAGACCCAGTACTTC. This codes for CASSLAGLKETQYF.